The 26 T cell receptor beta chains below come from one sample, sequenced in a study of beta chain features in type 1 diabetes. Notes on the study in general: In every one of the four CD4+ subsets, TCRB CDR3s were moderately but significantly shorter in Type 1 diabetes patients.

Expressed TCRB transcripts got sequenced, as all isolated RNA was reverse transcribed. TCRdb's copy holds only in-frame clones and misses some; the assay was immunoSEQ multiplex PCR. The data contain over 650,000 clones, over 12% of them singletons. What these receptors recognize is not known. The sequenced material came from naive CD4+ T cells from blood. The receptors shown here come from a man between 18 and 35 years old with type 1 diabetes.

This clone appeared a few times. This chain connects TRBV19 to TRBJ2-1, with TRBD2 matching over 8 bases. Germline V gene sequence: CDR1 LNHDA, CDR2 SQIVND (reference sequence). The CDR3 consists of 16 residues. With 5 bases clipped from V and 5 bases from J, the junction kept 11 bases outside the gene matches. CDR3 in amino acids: CASSLLRGGQDNEQFF. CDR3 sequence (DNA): TGTGCCAGTAGTCTCCTCCGCGGGGGGCAAGACAATGAGCAGTTCTTC. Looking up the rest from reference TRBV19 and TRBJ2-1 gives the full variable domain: DGGITQSPKYLFRKEGQNVTLSCEQNLNHDAMYWYRQDPGQGLRLIYYSQIVNDFQKGDIAEGYSVSREKKESFPLTVTSAQKNPTAFYLCASSLLRGGQDNEQFFGPGTRLTVL.

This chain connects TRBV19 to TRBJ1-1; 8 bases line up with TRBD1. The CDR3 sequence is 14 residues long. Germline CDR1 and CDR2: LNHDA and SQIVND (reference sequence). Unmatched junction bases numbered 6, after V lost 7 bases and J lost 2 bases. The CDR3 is CASTMDRVNTEAFF. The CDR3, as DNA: TGTGCCAGTACTATGGACAGGGTCAACACTGAAGCTTTCTTT.

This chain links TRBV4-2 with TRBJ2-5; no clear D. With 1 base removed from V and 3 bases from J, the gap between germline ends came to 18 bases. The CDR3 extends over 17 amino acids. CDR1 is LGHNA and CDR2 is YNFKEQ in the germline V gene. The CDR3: CASSQGTAQFWEETQYF. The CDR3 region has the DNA TGTGCCAGCAGCCAAGGGACGGCCCAATTTTGGGAAGAGACCCAGTACTTC.

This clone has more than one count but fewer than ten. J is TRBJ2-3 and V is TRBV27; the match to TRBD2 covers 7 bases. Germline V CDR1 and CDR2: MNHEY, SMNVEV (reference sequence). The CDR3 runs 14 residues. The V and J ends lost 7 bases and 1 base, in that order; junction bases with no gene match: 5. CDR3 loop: CASTLRGGTDTQYF. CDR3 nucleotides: TGTGCCAGCACCCTCCGGGGGGGCACAGATACGCAGTATTTT.

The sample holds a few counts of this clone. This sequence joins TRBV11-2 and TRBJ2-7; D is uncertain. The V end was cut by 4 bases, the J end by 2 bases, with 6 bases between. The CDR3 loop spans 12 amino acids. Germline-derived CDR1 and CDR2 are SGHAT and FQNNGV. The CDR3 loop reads CASSSSTYEQYF. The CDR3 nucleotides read TGTGCCAGCAGCTCATCGACCTACGAGCAGTACTTC. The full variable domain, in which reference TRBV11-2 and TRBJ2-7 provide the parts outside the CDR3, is EAGVAQSPRYKIIEKRQSVAFWCNPISGHATLYWYQQILGQGPKLLIQFQNNGVVDDSQLPKDRFSAERLKGVDSTLKIQPAKLEDSAVYLCASSSSTYEQYFGPGTRLTVT.

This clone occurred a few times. CDR3 sequence reads: CASSLDGRGAGELFF. The CDR3 DNA sequence: TGCGCCAGCAGCTTGGACGGGAGGGGCGCCGGGGAGCTGTTTTTT. The V call is TRBV5-1, the J call TRBJ2-2; 8 bases agree with TRBD2. Germline trimming cut 0 bases from V and 6 bases from J; bases unmatched to any gene: 4. The CDR3 has 15 amino acids. The germline V gene has CDR1 SGHRS and CDR2 YFSETQ.

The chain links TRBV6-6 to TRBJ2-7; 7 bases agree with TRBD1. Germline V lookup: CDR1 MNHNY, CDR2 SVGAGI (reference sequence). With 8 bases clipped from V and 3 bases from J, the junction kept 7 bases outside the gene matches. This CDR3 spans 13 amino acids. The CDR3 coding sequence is TGTGCCAGCCAGACAGGGCCTAGCTACGAGCAGTACTTC. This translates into CASQTGPSYEQYF.

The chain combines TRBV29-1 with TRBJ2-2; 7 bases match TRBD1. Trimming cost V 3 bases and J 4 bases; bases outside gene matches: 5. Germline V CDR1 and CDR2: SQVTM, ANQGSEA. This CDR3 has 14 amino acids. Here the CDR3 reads CSVDPDRTTGELFF. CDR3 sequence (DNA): TGCAGCGTTGACCCGGACAGGACCACCGGGGAGCTGTTTTTT.

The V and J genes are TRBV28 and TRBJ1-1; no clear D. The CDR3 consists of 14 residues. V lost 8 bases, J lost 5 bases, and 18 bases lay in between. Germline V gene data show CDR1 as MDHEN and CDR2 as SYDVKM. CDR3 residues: CASDSSGVKTEAFF. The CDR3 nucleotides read TGTGCCAGCGATTCCTCCGGGGTAAAGACTGAAGCTTTCTTT.

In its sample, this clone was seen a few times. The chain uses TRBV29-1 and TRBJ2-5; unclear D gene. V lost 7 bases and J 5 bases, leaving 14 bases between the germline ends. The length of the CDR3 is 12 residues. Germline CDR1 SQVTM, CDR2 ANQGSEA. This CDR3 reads CSALEAAETQYF. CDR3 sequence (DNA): TGCAGCGCCTTAGAGGCGGCCGAGACCCAGTACTTC.

The CDR3: CASSQDPSGRGNTGELFF. The CDR3, as DNA: TGTGCCAGCAGCCAAGATCCTAGCGGGAGGGGGAACACCGGGGAGCTGTTTTTT. This rearrangement joins TRBV4-2 to TRBJ2-2; TRBD2 agrees at 12 bases. The CDR3 contains 18 residues. Trimming cost V 0 bases and J 1 base; bases outside gene matches: 3. CDR1 LGHNA and CDR2 YNFKEQ come from the germline V gene.

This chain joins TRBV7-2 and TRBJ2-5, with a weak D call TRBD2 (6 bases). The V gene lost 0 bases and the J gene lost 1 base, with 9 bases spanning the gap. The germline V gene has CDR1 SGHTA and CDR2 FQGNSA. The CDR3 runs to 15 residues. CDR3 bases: TGTGCCAGCAGCTTAGCGCTGGGGGGCCAAGAGACCCAGTACTTC. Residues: CASSLALGGQETQYF.

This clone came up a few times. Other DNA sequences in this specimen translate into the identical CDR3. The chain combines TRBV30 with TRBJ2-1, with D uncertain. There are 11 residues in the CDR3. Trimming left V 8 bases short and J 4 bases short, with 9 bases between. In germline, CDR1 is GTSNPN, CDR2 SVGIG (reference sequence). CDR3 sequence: CAAAGYNEQFF. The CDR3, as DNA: TGTGCCGCGGCTGGTTACAATGAGCAGTTCTTC. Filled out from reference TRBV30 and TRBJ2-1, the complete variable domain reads SQTIHQWPATLVQPVGSPLSLECTVEGTSNPNLYWYRQAAGRGLQLLFYSVGIGQISSEVPQNLSASRPQDRQFILSSKKLLLSDSGFYLCAAAGYNEQFFGPGTRLTVL.

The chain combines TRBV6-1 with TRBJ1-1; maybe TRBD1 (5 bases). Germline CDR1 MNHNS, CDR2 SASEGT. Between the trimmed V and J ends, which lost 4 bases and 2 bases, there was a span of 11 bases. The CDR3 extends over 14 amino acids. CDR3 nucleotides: TGTGCCAGCAGTGTAATTCAGGGTAACACTGAAGCTTTCTTT. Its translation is CASSVIQGNTEAFF.

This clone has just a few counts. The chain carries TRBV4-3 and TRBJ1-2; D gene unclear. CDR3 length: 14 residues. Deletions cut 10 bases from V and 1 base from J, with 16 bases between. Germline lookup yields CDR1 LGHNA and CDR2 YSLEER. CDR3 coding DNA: TGCGCCATCTTGGAATGGGCCGTTAACTATGGCTACACCTTC. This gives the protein CAILEWAVNYGYTF.

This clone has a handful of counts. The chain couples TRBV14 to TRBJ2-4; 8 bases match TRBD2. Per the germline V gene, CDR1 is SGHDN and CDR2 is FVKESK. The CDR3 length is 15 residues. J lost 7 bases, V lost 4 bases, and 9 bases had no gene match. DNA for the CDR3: TGTGCCAGCAGCCTCTCCGGGACTAGTCTGAACATTCAGTACTTC. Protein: CASSLSGTSLNIQYF.

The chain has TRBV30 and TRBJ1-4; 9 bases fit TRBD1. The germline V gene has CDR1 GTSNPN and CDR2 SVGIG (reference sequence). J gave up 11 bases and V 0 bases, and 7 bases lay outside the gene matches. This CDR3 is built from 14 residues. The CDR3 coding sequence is TGTGCCTGGAGTGTACAAGGGACAGGGTCCAAACTGTTTTTT. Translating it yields CAWSVQGTGSKLFF.

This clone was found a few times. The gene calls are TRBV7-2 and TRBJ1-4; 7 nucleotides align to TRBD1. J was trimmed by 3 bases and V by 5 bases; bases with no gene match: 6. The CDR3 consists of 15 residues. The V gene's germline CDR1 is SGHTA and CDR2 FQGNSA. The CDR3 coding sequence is TGTGCCAGCAGCCTAACGGACAGGTCTAATGAAAAACTGTTTTTT. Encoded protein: CASSLTDRSNEKLFF.

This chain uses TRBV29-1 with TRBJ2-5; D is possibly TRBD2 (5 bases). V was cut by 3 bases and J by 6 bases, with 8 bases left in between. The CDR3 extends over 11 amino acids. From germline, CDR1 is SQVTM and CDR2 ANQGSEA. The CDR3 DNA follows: TGCAGCGTTGATAGCGAAAAGACCCAGTACTTC. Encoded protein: CSVDSEKTQYF.

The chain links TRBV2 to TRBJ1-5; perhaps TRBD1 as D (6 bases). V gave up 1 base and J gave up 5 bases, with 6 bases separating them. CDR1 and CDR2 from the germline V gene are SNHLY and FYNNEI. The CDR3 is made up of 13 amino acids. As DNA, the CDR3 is TGTGCCAGCAGTGAAGGGGGGCATCAGCCCCAGCATTTT. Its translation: CASSEGGHQPQHF.

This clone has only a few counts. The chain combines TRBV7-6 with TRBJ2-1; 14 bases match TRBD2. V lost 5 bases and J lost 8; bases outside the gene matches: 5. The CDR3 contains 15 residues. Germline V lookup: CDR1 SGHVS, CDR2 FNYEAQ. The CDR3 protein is CASSGTSGSFDEQFF. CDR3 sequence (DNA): TGTGCCAGCAGCGGGACTAGCGGGAGTTTCGATGAGCAGTTCTTC.

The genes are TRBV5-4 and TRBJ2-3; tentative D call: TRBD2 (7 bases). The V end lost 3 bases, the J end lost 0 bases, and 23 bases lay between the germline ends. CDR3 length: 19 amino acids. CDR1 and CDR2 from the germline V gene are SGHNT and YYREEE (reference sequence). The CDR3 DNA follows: TGTGCCAGCAGCTCTCCAGCGGGACAATCCCCCTCTAGCACAGATACGCAGTATTTT. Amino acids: CASSSPAGQSPSSTDTQYF.

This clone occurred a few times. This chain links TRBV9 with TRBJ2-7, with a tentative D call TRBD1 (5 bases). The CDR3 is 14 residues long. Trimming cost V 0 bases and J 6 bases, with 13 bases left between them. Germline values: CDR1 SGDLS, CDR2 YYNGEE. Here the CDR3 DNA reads TGTGCCAGCAGCGTAGCCCCCTTAAGGGGCGAGCAGTACTTC. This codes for CASSVAPLRGEQYF.

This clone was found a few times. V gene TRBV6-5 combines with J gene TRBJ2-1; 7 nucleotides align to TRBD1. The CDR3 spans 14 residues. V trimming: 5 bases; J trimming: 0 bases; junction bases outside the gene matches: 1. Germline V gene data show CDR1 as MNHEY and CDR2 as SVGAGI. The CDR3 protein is CASSRQGSYNEQFF. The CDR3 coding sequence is TGTGCCAGCAGTAGACAGGGCTCCTACAATGAGCAGTTCTTC.

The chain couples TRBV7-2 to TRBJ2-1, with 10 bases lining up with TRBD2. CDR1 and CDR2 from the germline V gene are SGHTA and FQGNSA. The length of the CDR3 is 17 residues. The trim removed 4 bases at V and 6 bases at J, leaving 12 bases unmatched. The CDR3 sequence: CASSSPGTSGNLNEQFF. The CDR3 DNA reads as TGTGCCAGCAGCTCCCCCGGTACTAGCGGGAATCTCAATGAGCAGTTCTTC.

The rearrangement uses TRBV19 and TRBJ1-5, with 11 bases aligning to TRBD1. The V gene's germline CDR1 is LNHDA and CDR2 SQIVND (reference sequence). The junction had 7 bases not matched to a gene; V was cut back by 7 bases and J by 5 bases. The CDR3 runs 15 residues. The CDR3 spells CASKPGTGGYQPQHF. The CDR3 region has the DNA TGTGCCAGTAAACCTGGGACAGGGGGATATCAGCCCCAGCATTTT.